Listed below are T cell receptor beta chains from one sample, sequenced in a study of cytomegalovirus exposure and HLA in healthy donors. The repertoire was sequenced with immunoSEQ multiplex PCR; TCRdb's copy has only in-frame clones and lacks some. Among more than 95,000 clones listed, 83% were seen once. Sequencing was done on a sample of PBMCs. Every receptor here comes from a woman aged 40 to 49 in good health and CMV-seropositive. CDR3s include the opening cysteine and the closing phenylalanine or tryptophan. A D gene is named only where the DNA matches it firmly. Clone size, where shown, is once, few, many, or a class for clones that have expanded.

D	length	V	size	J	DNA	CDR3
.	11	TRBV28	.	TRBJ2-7	TGTGCCAGCAGTACATCGTACGAGCAGTACTTC	CASSTSYEQYF
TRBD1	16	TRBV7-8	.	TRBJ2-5	TGTGCCAGCAGCCTACGACAGGGAATCGGCCAAGAGACCCAGTACTTC	CASSLRQGIGQETQYF
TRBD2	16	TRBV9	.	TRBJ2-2	TGTGCCAGCAGCCCGGGGCCGGGGGGGGACACCGGGGAGCTGTTTTTT	CASSPGPGGDTGELFF
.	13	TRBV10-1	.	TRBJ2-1	TGCGCCAGCAGTGAGTGGCCGTACAATGAGCAGTTCTTC	CASSEWPYNEQFF
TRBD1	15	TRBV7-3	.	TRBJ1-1	TGTGCCAGCAGCTTAACGGGCAGGGGGGATACTGAAGCTTTCTTT	CASSLTGRGDTEAFF
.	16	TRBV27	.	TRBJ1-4	TGTGCCAGCAGACGTGCCAGATATTCAACTAATGAAAAACTGTTTTTT	CASRRARYSTNEKLFF
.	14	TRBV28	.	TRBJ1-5	TGTGCCAGCAGTTTATTGGGAAGAGGGCAGCCCCAGCATTTT	CASSLLGRGQPQHF
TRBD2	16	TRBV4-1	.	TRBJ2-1	TGCGCCAGCAGCCCCAAGAGACTAGCGTATTACAATGAGCAGTTCTTC	CASSPKRLAYYNEQFF
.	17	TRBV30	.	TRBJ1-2	TGTGCCTGGAGTGTAGAGAGTGGGTTACTGCTCGGAGGTGGCTACACCTTC	CAWSVESGLLLGGGYTF
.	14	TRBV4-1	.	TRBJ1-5	TGCGCCAGCAGCCAATCATTGCCGACAGGTCCCCAGCATTTT	CASSQSLPTGPQHF
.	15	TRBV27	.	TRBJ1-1	TGTGCCAGCAGTCCCGACCTAGACAGTAACACTGAAGCTTTCTTT	CASSPDLDSNTEAFF
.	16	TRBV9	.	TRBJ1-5	TGTGCCAGCAGCCCCGAGACTGCACTAGGCGGTGGGCCCCAGCATTTT	CASSPETALGGGPQHF
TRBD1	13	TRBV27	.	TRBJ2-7	TGTGCCAGCAGTTGGGACAGGTCTTACGAGCAGTACTTC	CASSWDRSYEQYF
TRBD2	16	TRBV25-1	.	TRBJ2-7	TGTGCCAGCAGTGACGAGACTAGCGGGAGCGTCCACGAGCAGTACTTC	CASSDETSGSVHEQYF
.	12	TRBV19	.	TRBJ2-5	TGTGCCAGTGATTCTGGTGGAGGGACCCAGTACTTC	CASDSGGGTQYF
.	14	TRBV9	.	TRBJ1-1	TGTGCCAGCAGCGTACAGGGGATGAACACTGAAGCTTTCTTT	CASSVQGMNTEAFF
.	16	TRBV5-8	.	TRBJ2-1	TGTGCCAGCAGCTTCTGGAAGACGGGGTCCTACAATGAGCAGTTCTTC	CASSFWKTGSYNEQFF
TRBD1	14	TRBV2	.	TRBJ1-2	TGTGCCAGCAGTTTTACAGGGGGCGGCTATGGCTACACCTTC	CASSFTGGGYGYTF
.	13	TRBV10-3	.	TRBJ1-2	TGTGCCATCACCAAGGACATTAACTATGGCTACACCTTC	CAITKDINYGYTF
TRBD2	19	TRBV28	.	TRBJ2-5	TGTGCCAGCAGTTTAGTACCGGGGACTAGCGGGAGATGGCAAGAGACCCAGTACTTC	CASSLVPGTSGRWQETQYF
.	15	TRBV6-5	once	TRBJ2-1	TGTGCCAGCAGTTCAGGACAGCTGAGATACAATGAGCAGTTCTTC	CASSSGQLRYNEQFF
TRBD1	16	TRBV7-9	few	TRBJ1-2	TGTGCCAGCACCATCGTACAGGGGGCTGAGGACTATGGCTACACCTTC	CASTIVQGAEDYGYTF
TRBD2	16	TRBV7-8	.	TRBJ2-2	TGTGCCAGCAGCGGGATAGCGGGAGTCGTCACCGGGGAGCTGTTTTTT	CASSGIAGVVTGELFF
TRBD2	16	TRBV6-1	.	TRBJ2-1	TGTGCCAGCAGTGAATCAGCGGGAGGCACGAATGGTGAGCAGTTCTTC	CASSESAGGTNGEQFF
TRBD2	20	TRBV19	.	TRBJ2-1	TGTGCCAGTAGTATATCACAGAGACTAGCGGGGGAGTCCCCCTACAATGAGCAGTTCTTC	CASSISQRLAGESPYNEQFF
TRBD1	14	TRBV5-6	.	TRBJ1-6	TGTGCCAGCAGCGGCGGACAGGGGAATTCACCCCTCCACTTT	CASSGGQGNSPLHF
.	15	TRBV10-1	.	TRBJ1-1	TGCGCCAGCAGTGAGACGACCGGGATAGGAACTGAAGCTTTCTTT	CASSETTGIGTEAFF
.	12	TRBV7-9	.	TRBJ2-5	TGTGCCAGCAGCTTAAGTGAGGGTCACCAGTACTTC	CASSLSEGHQYF
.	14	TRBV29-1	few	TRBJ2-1	TGCAGCGTTAGCTCTCTGGCAGGTTACAATGAGCAGTTCTTC	CSVSSLAGYNEQFF
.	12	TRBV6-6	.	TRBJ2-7	TGTGCCAGAGCGGTTATTTCCTACGAGCAGTACTTC	CARAVISYEQYF
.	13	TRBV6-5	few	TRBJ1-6	TGTGCCAGCGCGCGGGGTCGGGGGTCACCCCTCCACTTT	CASARGRGSPLHF
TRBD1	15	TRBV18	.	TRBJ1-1	TGTGCCAGCTCACCAATTGGACAGGTGAACACTGAAGCTTTCTTT	CASSPIGQVNTEAFF
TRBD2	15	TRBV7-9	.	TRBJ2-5	TGTGCCAGCAGCAATCCGACTAGCGGGAACGAGACCCAGTACTTC	CASSNPTSGNETQYF
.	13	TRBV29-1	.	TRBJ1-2	TGCAGCGTTGAAGTACTACCTAACTATGGCTACACCTTC	CSVEVLPNYGYTF
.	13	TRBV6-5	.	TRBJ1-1	TGTGCCAGCAGTTTGAGTCCCAACACTGAAGCTTTCTTT	CASSLSPNTEAFF
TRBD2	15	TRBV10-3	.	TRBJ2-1	TGTGCCATCAGTGAGTCGTTGCGGGAGGACAATGAGCAGTTCTTC	CAISESLREDNEQFF
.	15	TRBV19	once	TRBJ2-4	TGTGCCAGTAGCATAGGATTCCGGGAGATAAACATTCAGTACTTC	CASSIGFREINIQYF
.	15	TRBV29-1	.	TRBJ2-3	TGCAGCGTTGAAGACGCCAGCGGGCCCGGAGATACGCAGTATTTT	CSVEDASGPGDTQYF
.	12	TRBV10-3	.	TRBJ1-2	TGTGCCATCAGGGATGACTTCTACGACTACACCTTC	CAIRDDFYDYTF
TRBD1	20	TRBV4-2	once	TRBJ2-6	TGTGCCAGCAGCCAAGATCCCTTGGGACAGGGGGCTTCTGGGGCCAACGTCCTGACTTTC	CASSQDPLGQGASGANVLTF
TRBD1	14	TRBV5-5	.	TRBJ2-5	TGTGCCAGCAGCTTGTGGGACAGCGAAGAGACCCAGTACTTC	CASSLWDSEETQYF